The 18 T cell receptor beta chains listed next were all sequenced from one sample in a study of graft-versus-host responses after intestinal transplantation. Only in-frame clones appear in the TCRdb table, and some are missing; sequencing was by immunoSEQ multiplex PCR. The repertoire consists of approximately 16,000 clones, with over 70% occurring once and the leading ten covering around 6%. The sequencing used PBMCs, collected approximately 110 days after intestinal transplant. The source is a human patient who received an intestinal transplant, so some T cells may come from the graft donor.

This chain links TRBV28 with TRBJ2-7, with 9 bases matching TRBD1. Trimming removed 7 bases from V and 0 bases from J; junction bases left unmatched: 4. CDR1 MDHEN and CDR2 SYDVKM come from the germline V gene. The CDR3 extends over 14 amino acids. CDR3 bases: TGTGCCAGCATAAAACAGGGGGCCTCCTACGAGCAGTACTTC. It yields the protein CASIKQGASYEQYF.

This clone showed up just a few times. The J gene is TRBJ2-2, the V gene TRBV6-1; 9 bases agree with TRBD2. Looked up from germline, CDR1 is MNHNS and CDR2 is SASEGT. V lost 4 bases to trimming and J lost 5 bases; unmatched junction nucleotides: 11. The CDR3 sequence is 17 residues long. The DNA for the CDR3 is TGTGCCAGCAGTGGGAAGGGGTGGCTAGCGGGGACCGGGGAGCTGTTTTTT. Translation: CASSGKGWLAGTGELFF.

This chain links TRBV7-2 with TRBJ1-3, with D tentatively TRBD1 (6 bases). V shed 1 base and J shed 7 bases, with 8 bases lying between them. Germline V gives CDR1 SGHTA, CDR2 FQGNSA. The CDR3 totals 13 residues. The CDR3 DNA reads as TGTGCCAGCAGCTTAGACAGGGCGAACACCATATATTTT. Its translation: CASSLDRANTIYF.

This chain connects TRBV19 to TRBJ1-6; TRBD1 agrees at 12 bases. The CDR3 runs to 15 residues. Germline values: CDR1 LNHDA, CDR2 SQIVND (reference sequence). Unmatched junction bases numbered 4, after V lost 4 bases and J lost 9 bases. The CDR3 reads CASSTGGQGASPLHF. Here the CDR3 DNA reads TGTGCCAGTAGTACGGGGGGACAGGGGGCTTCACCCCTCCACTTT.

This clone was observed a single time. The chain joins TRBV7-8 to TRBJ2-4, with TRBD2 matching 8 bases. The CDR3 spans 15 residues. The junction had 10 bases not matched to a gene; V was cut back by 4 bases and J by 8 bases. CDR1 and CDR2 (germline): SGHVS, FQNEAQ. The CDR3 sequence: CASSSHSGTRDIQYF. DNA for the CDR3: TGTGCCAGCAGCTCCCATAGCGGGACCAGGGACATTCAGTACTTC.

The chain has TRBV4-3 and TRBJ2-1; 11 bases match TRBD2. Losses at the gene ends were 4 bases for V and 6 bases for J; bases not matched to a gene: 5. Germline V gene sequence: CDR1 LGHNA, CDR2 YSLEER. The CDR3 totals 15 residues. The chain's CDR3 is CASSLLAGGGNEQFF. The DNA of the CDR3 is TGCGCCAGCAGCCTGTTAGCGGGAGGGGGCAATGAGCAGTTCTTC.

This rearrangement joins TRBV9 to TRBJ1-4; D gene unclear. Germline V lookup: CDR1 SGDLS, CDR2 YYNGEE. Trimming left V 0 bases short and J 0 bases short, with 6 bases between. The CDR3 is 15 residues long. In nucleotides, the CDR3 is TGTGCCAGCAGCGTAGAAAGTGCAACTAATGAAAAACTGTTTTTT. It encodes CASSVESATNEKLFF.

In this sample, this clone turned up once. J is TRBJ2-7 and V is TRBV6-5, with no clear D. V was shortened by 2 bases and J by 2 bases, with 10 bases between the two germline ends. The CDR3 loop spans 14 amino acids. Per germline, CDR1 MNHEY and CDR2 SVGAGI. The CDR3 sequence: CASSYASAAYEQYF. The CDR3 DNA reads as TGTGCCAGCAGTTACGCATCGGCCGCCTACGAGCAGTACTTC.

The chain recombines TRBV11-3 with TRBJ2-7; D not certain. Germline V gene sequence: CDR1 SGHNT, CDR2 YENEEA. The CDR3 has 12 amino acids. V lost 4 bases and J 6 bases, leaving 10 bases between the germline ends. CDR3 in DNA: TGTGCCAGCAGCTGGGATGCCGGCGAGCAGTACTTC. Its translation: CASSWDAGEQYF.

The chain recombines TRBV4-1 with TRBJ2-1; D possibly corresponds to TRBD1 (6 bases). The germline V gene has CDR1 MGHRA and CDR2 YSYEKL. V shed 7 bases and J shed 6 bases, with 19 bases lying between them. CDR3 length: 15 amino acids. The CDR3 DNA is TGCGCCAGCAAGGACCTGGGGGCGAGGGTCAATGAGCAGTTCTTC. The encoded protein is CASKDLGARVNEQFF.

The chain recombines TRBV14 with TRBJ2-7; 7 positions agree with TRBD1. V shed 0 bases and J 0 bases; nucleotides not matched to a gene: 2. Germline CDR1 reads SGHDN; CDR2 reads FVKESK. The CDR3 has 15 residues. The chain's CDR3 is CASSQERDSSYEQYF. The CDR3 region has the DNA TGTGCCAGCAGCCAAGAGAGGGACAGCTCCTACGAGCAGTACTTC.

This rearrangement joins TRBV5-1 to TRBJ2-5; TRBD1 aligns across 8 bases. This CDR3 is 14 amino acids long. The junction had 0 bases not matched to a gene; V was cut back by 0 bases and J by 2 bases. CDR1 and CDR2 (germline): SGHRS, YFSETQ. The CDR3 DNA is TGCGCCAGCAGCTTGGACAGGGGGCAAGAGACCCAGTACTTC. It encodes CASSLDRGQETQYF.

The chain combines TRBV12-5 with TRBJ1-1; D is undetermined. The CDR3 contains 13 residues. The germline CDR1 and CDR2 sequences are LGHNT and FRNRAP. The V and J ends lost 1 base and 0 bases respectively, with 3 bases between them. This CDR3 is CASGLAMNTEAFF. CDR3 nucleotides: TGTGCTAGTGGTTTGGCAATGAACACTGAAGCTTTCTTT.

The V gene is TRBV7-8, the J gene TRBJ2-3; D may be TRBD2 (5 bases). The germline V gene has CDR1 SGHVS and CDR2 FQNEAQ. The CDR3 covers 15 residues. With 3 bases removed from V and 0 bases from J, the gap between germline ends came to 10 bases. The CDR3 is CASSLPGGSTDTQYF. Here the CDR3 DNA reads TGTGCCAGCAGCTTGCCCGGCGGGAGCACAGATACGCAGTATTTT.

The rearrangement joins TRBV2 to TRBJ2-7, with D perhaps assigned TRBD1 or TRBD2 (5 bases each). The germline V and J ends were trimmed by 4 bases and 6 bases, with 19 bases remaining between them. The CDR3 has 15 amino acids. Germline V CDR1 and CDR2: SNHLY, FYNNEI. The CDR3, as DNA: TGTGCCAGCAGTGCTCCCCCCGGGGCCTACTCCGAGCAGTACTTC. It specifies CASSAPPGAYSEQYF.

J is TRBJ1-1 and V is TRBV28; no clear D gene. Germline V gives CDR1 MDHEN, CDR2 SYDVKM. This CDR3 has 13 residues. Trimming shortened V by 3 bases and J by 4 bases, and 9 bases separated the two germline ends. CDR3 region: CASSLGRTTEAFF. The DNA of the CDR3 is TGTGCCAGCAGTTTGGGGAGAACCACTGAAGCTTTCTTT.

V gene TRBV19 combines with J gene TRBJ2-7, with 9 bases lining up with TRBD1. Germline CDR1 is LNHDA and CDR2 is SQIVND (reference sequence). This CDR3 is built from 13 residues. V lost 11 bases to trimming and J lost 4 bases; unmatched junction nucleotides: 9. CDR3 coding DNA: TGTGCCGCTTCTCCGGGACAGGGTTACGAGCAGTACTTC. Protein: CAASPGQGYEQYF.

The V and J genes are TRBV4-1 and TRBJ2-1; no clear D gene. Germline V gives CDR1 MGHRA, CDR2 YSYEKL. This CDR3 has 18 amino acids. V gave up 1 base and J gave up 8 bases, with 24 bases separating them. CDR3 sequence (DNA): TGCGCCAGCAGCCAAGTTACGGTCCTAGTATCTGGTGTCGATGAGCAGTTCTTC. Residues: CASSQVTVLVSGVDEQFF.